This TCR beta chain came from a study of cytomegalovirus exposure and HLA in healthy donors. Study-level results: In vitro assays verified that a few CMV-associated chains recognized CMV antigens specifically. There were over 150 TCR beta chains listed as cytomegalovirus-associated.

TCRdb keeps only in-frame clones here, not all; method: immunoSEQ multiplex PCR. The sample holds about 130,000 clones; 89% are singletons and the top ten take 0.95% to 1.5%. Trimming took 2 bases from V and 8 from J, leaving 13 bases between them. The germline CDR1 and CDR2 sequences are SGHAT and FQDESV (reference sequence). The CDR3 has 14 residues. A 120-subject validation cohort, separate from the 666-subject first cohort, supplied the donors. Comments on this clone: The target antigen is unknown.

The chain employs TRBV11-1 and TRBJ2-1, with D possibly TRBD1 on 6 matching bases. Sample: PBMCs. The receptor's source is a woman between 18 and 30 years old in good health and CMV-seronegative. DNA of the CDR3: TGTGCCAGCAGCTTAACCGGGACAACGGATGAGCAGTTCTTC. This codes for CASSLTGTTDEQFF.